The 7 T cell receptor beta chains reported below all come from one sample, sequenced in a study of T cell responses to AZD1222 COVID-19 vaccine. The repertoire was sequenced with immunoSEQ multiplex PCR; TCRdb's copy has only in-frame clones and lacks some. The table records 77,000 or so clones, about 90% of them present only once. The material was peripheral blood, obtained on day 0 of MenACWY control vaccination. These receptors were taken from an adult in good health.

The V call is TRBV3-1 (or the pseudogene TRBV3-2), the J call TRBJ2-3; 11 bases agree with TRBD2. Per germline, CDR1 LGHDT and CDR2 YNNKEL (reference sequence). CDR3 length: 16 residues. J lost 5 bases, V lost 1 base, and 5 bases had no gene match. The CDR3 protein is CASSQAAGTSGDTQYF. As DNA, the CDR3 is TGTGCCAGCAGCCAAGCGGCAGGGACTAGCGGAGATACGCAGTATTTT.

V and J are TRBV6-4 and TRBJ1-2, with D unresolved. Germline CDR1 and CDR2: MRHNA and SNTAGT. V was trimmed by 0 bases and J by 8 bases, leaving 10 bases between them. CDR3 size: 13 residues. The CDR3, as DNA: TGTGCCAGCAGTGACTCACCAGGTCGAGGCTACACCTTC. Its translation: CASSDSPGRGYTF.

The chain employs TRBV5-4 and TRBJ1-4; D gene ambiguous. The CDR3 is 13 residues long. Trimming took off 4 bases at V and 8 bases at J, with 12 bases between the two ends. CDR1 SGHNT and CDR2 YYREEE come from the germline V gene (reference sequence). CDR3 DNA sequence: TGTGCCAGCAGCGGGCCGTCGGAGGAAAAACTGTTTTTT. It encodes CASSGPSEEKLFF. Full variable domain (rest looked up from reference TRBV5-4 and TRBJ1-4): ETGVTQSPTHLIKTRGQQVTLRCSSQSGHNTVSWYQQALGQGPQFIFQYYREEENGRGNFPPRFSGLQFPNYSSELNVNALELDDSALYLCASSGPSEEKLFFGSGTQLSVL.

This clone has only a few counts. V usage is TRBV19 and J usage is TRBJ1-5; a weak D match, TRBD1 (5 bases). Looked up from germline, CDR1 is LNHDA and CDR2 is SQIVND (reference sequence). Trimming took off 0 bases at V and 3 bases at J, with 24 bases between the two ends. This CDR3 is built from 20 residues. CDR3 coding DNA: TGTGCCAGTAGTATAGAAACGCAGGGTTTCGCCATGCATATCAATCAGCCCCAGCATTTT. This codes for CASSIETQGFAMHINQPQHF.

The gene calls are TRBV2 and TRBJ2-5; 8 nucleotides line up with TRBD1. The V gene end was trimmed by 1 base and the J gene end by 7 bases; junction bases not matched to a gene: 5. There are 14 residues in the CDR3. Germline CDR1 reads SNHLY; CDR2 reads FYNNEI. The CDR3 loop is CASSEGRTGLTQYF. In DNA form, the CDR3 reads TGTGCCAGCAGTGAAGGGAGGACAGGGTTGACCCAGTACTTC.

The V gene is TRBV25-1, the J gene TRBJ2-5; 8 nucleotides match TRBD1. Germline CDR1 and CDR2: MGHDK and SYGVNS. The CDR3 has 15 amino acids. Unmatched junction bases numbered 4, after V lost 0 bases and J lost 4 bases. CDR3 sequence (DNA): TGTGCCAGCAGTGAATATGCAGGGGGCCCAGAGACCCAGTACTTC. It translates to CASSEYAGGPETQYF.

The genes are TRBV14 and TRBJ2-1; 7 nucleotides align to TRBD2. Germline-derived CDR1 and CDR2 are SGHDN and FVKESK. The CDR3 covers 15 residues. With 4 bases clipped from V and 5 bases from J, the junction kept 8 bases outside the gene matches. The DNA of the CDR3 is TGTGCCAGCAGCCCGCCGGGACTAATAAACAATGAGCAGTTCTTC. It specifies CASSPPGLINNEQFF.